This T cell receptor beta chain appears in the sequencing data of a study of T cells after yellow fever vaccination. Study as a whole: Tscm, CM, EM and EMRA memory subsets were sorted by CD3, CD45RA, CCR7 and CD95.

This CDR3 is 16 amino acids long. After removal of 6 bases from V and 1 base from J, the junction contained 5 bases not matched to a gene. Germline V gene data show CDR1 as SGHNT and CDR2 as YYREEE (reference sequence). Notes on the study in general: Within FACS-sorted repertoires, abundant clonotypes contaminating from the bulk population could be present. Booster sampling recovered most clones from primary vaccination (roughly 97% CD4, 80% to 90% CD8).

TCRdb fed the 5' RACE reads into MiXCR, producing one record per CDR3 protein. The profile shows around 29,000 distinct CDR3 sequences, 6.3% of them singletons. V usage is TRBV5-4 and J usage is TRBJ2-2; 11 bases fit TRBD2. The receptor was derived from a man aged 25-45 years who received the YFV17D yellow fever vaccine. Sample: PBMCs, either bulk or a sorted T-cell subset (CD4+, CD8+, memory, or dextramer-sorted; not recorded which), taken on the day of the yellow fever booster vaccination. CDR3 in DNA: TGTGCCAGCACCCGAGGGACTAGCGGGAACACCGGGGAGCTGTTTTTT. Encoded protein: CASTRGTSGNTGELFF. Looking up the rest from reference TRBV5-4 and TRBJ2-2 gives the full variable domain: ETGVTQSPTHLIKTRGQQVTLRCSSQSGHNTVSWYQQALGQGPQFIFQYYREEENGRGNFPPRFSGLQFPNYSSELNVNALELDDSALYLCASTRGTSGNTGELFFGEGSRLTVL.